This entry lists 21 T cell receptor beta chains sequenced from one sample in a study of neurological immune-mediated disorders. TCRdb used MiXCR to reprocess the 5' RACE reads, holding one entry per CDR3 protein. The sample consists of 55,000 to 70,000 distinct CDR3 sequences, approximately 11% of them appearing once. Noted time point: longitudinal time-point 1 (baseline). Sequencing input: PBMCs. These receptors were obtained from a male donor with HTLV-1-associated myelopathy (HAM/TSP).

This sequence joins TRBV6-2 or TRBV6-3 and TRBJ2-2; perhaps TRBD1 as D (6 bases). Germline CDR1 reads MNHEY; CDR2 reads SVGEGT. The CDR3 length is 15 residues. The germline V and J ends were trimmed by 8 bases and 3 bases, with 16 bases remaining between them. In nucleotides, the CDR3 is TGTGCCAGCCTAACCCCGGACAGAGACACCGGGGAGCTGTTTTTT. This codes for CASLTPDRDTGELFF.

This clonotype was counted many times. The gene calls are TRBV24-1 and TRBJ2-2, with TRBD1 as a possible D gene (5 bases). The germline gives CDR1 KGHDR, CDR2 SFDVKD. This CDR3 has 16 residues. V lost 1 base to trimming and J lost 4 bases, with 12 bases between them. The DNA of the CDR3 is TGTGCCACCAGTGATTTTAAGATAGGGGTCACCGGGGAGCTGTTTTTT. Protein sequence: CATSDFKIGVTGELFF.

The chain links TRBV7-6 to TRBJ1-1; D is ambiguous. Germline assignment: CDR1 SGHVS and CDR2 FNYEAQ. CDR3 size: 14 residues. The V end was cut by 3 bases, the J end by 0 bases, with 8 bases between. The chain's CDR3 is CASSFNNVNTEAFF. CDR3 nucleotides: TGTGCCAGCAGCTTCAACAACGTGAACACTGAAGCTTTCTTT.

The chain uses TRBV5-1 and TRBJ1-1; D is unclear. Looked up from germline, CDR1 is SGHRS and CDR2 is YFSETQ. V lost 0 bases and J 1 base, leaving 13 bases between the germline ends. CDR3 size: 16 residues. Written as DNA, the CDR3 is TGCGCCAGCAGCTTGGGATCTGGTTTCTGGAACACTGAAGCTTTCTTT. This encodes CASSLGSGFWNTEAFF.

The chain links TRBV28 to TRBJ2-5; 11 nucleotides line up with TRBD1. This CDR3 has 17 amino acids. Germline loops: CDR1 MDHEN, CDR2 SYDVKM. V lost 6 bases and J lost 1; bases outside the gene matches: 10. The DNA of the CDR3 is TGTGCCAGCAGATTAAGGATCGGGACAGGGGGCCAAGAGACCCAGTACTTC. Its translation is CASRLRIGTGGQETQYF.

This clonotype was counted many times. The gene calls are TRBV7-9 and TRBJ2-5; TRBD2 matches at 10 bases. This CDR3 is built from 17 residues. Germline CDR1 is SEHNR and CDR2 is FQNEAQ (reference sequence). The trim removed 5 bases at V and 3 bases at J, leaving 12 bases unmatched. The CDR3 reads CASSPRGSGGPEETQYF. CDR3 nucleotides: TGTGCCAGCAGCCCCCGGGGTAGCGGGGGGCCCGAAGAGACCCAGTACTTC.

This clonotype was seen at least ten times. V gene TRBV7-9 combines with J gene TRBJ2-7, with D perhaps TRBD1 or TRBD2 (5 bases each). V was pared by 5 bases and J by 2 bases, with 13 bases between. CDR3 length equals 14 residues. Germline V gene sequence: CDR1 SEHNR, CDR2 FQNEAQ (reference sequence). CDR3 sequence reads: CASSRRDGPYEQYF. For the CDR3, the DNA is TGTGCCAGCAGCCGCCGGGACGGACCCTACGAGCAGTACTTC.

In this sample, this clonotype turned up a few times. This chain joins TRBV4-2 and TRBJ2-3; D might be TRBD1 or TRBD2, each matching 5 bases. The ends were cut back, 0 bases at V and 2 bases at J, with 9 bases in the middle. The CDR3 spans 15 residues. CDR1 LGHNA and CDR2 YNFKEQ come from the germline V gene. DNA of the CDR3: TGTGCCAGCAGCCAAGATCCCGGGGCCACAGATACGCAGTATTTT. This translates into CASSQDPGATDTQYF.

At least ten counts were recorded for this clonotype. V is TRBV10-3 and J is TRBJ2-2, with 8 nucleotides matching TRBD1. V was clipped by 5 bases and J by 3 bases; unmatched bases: 2. The CDR3 totals 14 residues. The germline CDR1 and CDR2 sequences are ENHRY and SYGVKD. The CDR3 DNA reads as TGTGCCATCAGTTCGACAGGGGACACCGGGGAGCTGTTTTTT. As protein: CAISSTGDTGELFF.

This clonotype was recorded at least ten times. The rearrangement links TRBV20-1 to TRBJ1-5; D unclear. V lost 3 bases, J lost 1 base, and 22 bases lay in between. Germline CDR1 is DFQATT and CDR2 is SNEGSKA (reference sequence). The CDR3 spans 18 residues. The CDR3: CSARSSYGVMQSNQPQHF. In DNA form, the CDR3 reads TGCAGTGCTAGGTCGAGTTATGGGGTCATGCAGAGCAATCAGCCCCAGCATTTT.

The rearrangement links TRBV28 to TRBJ2-2; the D is unclear. This CDR3 has 11 amino acids. From germline, CDR1 is MDHEN and CDR2 SYDVKM. The V end lost 5 bases, the J end lost 14 bases, and 12 bases lay between the germline ends. CDR3 protein: CASSDRWTLFF. CDR3 nucleotides: TGTGCCAGCAGTGACCGCTGGACCCTGTTTTTT.

CDR3 coding DNA: TGTGCCAGTGGGGTAGAGACCCAGTACTTC. Amino acid sequence: CASGVETQYF. The rearrangement links TRBV28 to TRBJ2-5, with D unclear. CDR3 length: 10 residues. Germline CDR1 is MDHEN and CDR2 is SYDVKM. Trimming removed 9 bases at V and 4 bases at J, with 6 bases between.

This clonotype was seen at least ten times. The chain has TRBV12-3 or TRBV12-4 and TRBJ2-1, with D maybe TRBD1 (6 bases). V lost 4 bases and J lost 1, with 11 bases in between. The CDR3 runs to 15 residues. This chain's CDR3 is CASSSTGTSYNEQFF. CDR3 bases: TGTGCCAGCAGTTCCACCGGGACATCCTACAATGAGCAGTTCTTC.

V is TRBV4-1 and J is TRBJ2-6; D gene uncertain. The CDR3 runs to 16 residues. The V end was cut by 2 bases, the J end by 2 bases, with 10 bases between. Germline V gene lookup returns CDR1 MGHRA and CDR2 YSYEKL. The CDR3 spells CASSQSQVPGANVLTF. The CDR3 DNA is TGCGCCAGCAGCCAATCCCAGGTGCCTGGGGCCAACGTCCTGACTTTC.

This clonotype came up many times. CDR3 in amino acids: CSARDPPGDRGGEKLFF. The CDR3 DNA reads TGCAGTGCTAGAGATCCTCCGGGAGACAGGGGAGGCGAAAAACTGTTTTTT. The genes are TRBV20-1 and TRBJ1-4; the match to TRBD1 covers 8 bases. Germline V gene sequence: CDR1 DFQATT, CDR2 SNEGSKA (reference sequence). The CDR3 is 17 amino acids. With 0 bases clipped from V and 8 bases from J, the junction kept 14 bases outside the gene matches.

In this sample, this clonotype turned up many times. This chain links TRBV4-1 with TRBJ2-1; D uncertain. The length of the CDR3 is 13 residues. Trimming took 1 base from V and 9 from J, leaving 10 bases between them. The germline V gene has CDR1 MGHRA and CDR2 YSYEKL. The CDR3 sequence is CASSQGVFGEQFF. The CDR3 nucleotides read TGCGCCAGCAGCCAAGGGGTGTTCGGTGAGCAGTTCTTC.

This clonotype occurred many times. The rearrangement joins TRBV28 to TRBJ1-5; the D gene is possibly TRBD1 (6 bases). V gave up 5 bases and J gave up 3 bases, with 17 bases separating them. The germline CDR1 and CDR2 sequences are MDHEN and SYDVKM. CDR3 length: 16 residues. CDR3: CASSKMGGTSNQPQHF. For the CDR3, the DNA is TGTGCCAGCAGTAAAATGGGGGGCACTTCCAATCAGCCCCAGCATTTT.

This clonotype was detected many times. The chain joins TRBV6-5 to TRBJ1-2; 9 nucleotides match TRBD1. Germline lookup yields CDR1 MNHEY and CDR2 SVGAGI. Losses at the gene ends were 6 bases for V and 5 bases for J; bases not matched to a gene: 13. The CDR3 has 16 amino acids. This CDR3 is CASSHKRPGQGYGYTF. The CDR3 nucleotides read TGTGCCAGCAGCCACAAACGACCGGGACAGGGATATGGCTACACCTTC.

At least ten counts were recorded for this clonotype. V usage is TRBV3-1 and J usage is TRBJ1-4; D is uncertain. The CDR3 totals 15 residues. Per the germline V gene, CDR1 is LGHDT and CDR2 is YNNKEL (reference sequence). Trimming cost V 0 bases and J 4 bases, with 9 bases left between them. CDR3 in DNA: TGTGCCAGCAGCCAAGAGGTACGGTTTAATGAAAAACTGTTTTTT. It is translated as CASSQEVRFNEKLFF.

As regards this clonotype: A read error may produce the germline difference seen at one junction end. The rearrangement uses TRBV7-6 and TRBJ2-7; D possibly matches TRBD1 or TRBD2 (5 bases each). This CDR3 contains 16 residues. Germline lookup yields CDR1 SGHVS and CDR2 FNYEAQ. The CDR3 here is CASSPEGWGRGYVQYF. For the CDR3, the DNA is TGTGCCAGCAGCCCCGAAGGATGGGGACGGGGATACGTGCAGTACTTC.

This clonotype was recorded many times. The CDR3 reads CASSDPGSYEQYF. Written as DNA, the CDR3 is TGCGCCAGCAGTGACCCGGGATCCTACGAGCAGTACTTC. The chain joins TRBV10-1 to TRBJ2-7; tentatively, D is TRBD2 (5 bases). The CDR3 length is 13 residues. Germline V gene data show CDR1 as WNHNN and CDR2 as SYGVQD (reference sequence). V was trimmed by 3 bases and J by 1 base, leaving 7 bases between them.